This TCR beta chain was observed in a study of PD-L1 blockade in urothelial cancer. Across the whole study: Atezolizumab, begun by patients in about 2014, was given at 1,200 mg intravenously every 3 weeks.

There are 16 residues in the CDR3. In germline, CDR1 is SGHRS, CDR2 YFSETQ. Trimming took off 0 bases at V and 2 bases at J, with 13 bases between the two ends. The time point was: peripheral blood 6 weeks after treatment start. Only in-frame clones appear in the TCRdb table, and some are missing; sequencing was by immunoSEQ multiplex PCR. The sample includes about 120,000 clones, around 88% of them seen just once. Sequences were derived from PBMCs, sampled around atezolizumab (anti-PD-L1) treatment. The sequence came from a man aged 60 to 69 with urothelial cancer. The rearrangement uses TRBV5-1 and TRBJ2-3; D is possibly TRBD1 (5 bases). This CDR3 is CASSLDWAGSTDTQYF. CDR3 DNA sequence: TGCGCCAGCAGCTTGGATTGGGCAGGGTCCACAGATACGCAGTATTTT.